This T cell receptor beta chain stems from a study of blood T cell repertoires in COVID-19. The germline CDR1 and CDR2 sequences are LGHNT and FRNRAP. The CDR3 is made up of 16 amino acids. V lost 1 base and J lost 2, with 15 bases in between. Clones were sequenced by immunoSEQ multiplex PCR, and TCRdb holds only the in-frame ones, with some missing. In the table there are 400,000 to 500,000 clones, around nine tenths of which are singletons. The receptor was isolated from a young woman who had been exposed to COVID-19. Material: PBMCs or T cells enriched from blood (not recorded which). The chain carries TRBV12-5 and TRBJ2-7; no reliable D call. The CDR3 DNA reads as TGTGCTAGTGGTTTGGGTGAATCCGGGTTTCCCTACGAGCAGTACTTC. Translation gives CASGLGESGFPYEQYF. The whole variable domain, remainder taken from reference TRBV12-5 and TRBJ2-7, is DARVTQTPRHKVTEMGQEVTMRCQPILGHNTVFWYRQTMMQGLELLAYFRNRAPLDDSGMPKDRFSAEMPDATLATLKIQPSEPRDSAVYFCASGLGESGFPYEQYFGPGTRLTVT.